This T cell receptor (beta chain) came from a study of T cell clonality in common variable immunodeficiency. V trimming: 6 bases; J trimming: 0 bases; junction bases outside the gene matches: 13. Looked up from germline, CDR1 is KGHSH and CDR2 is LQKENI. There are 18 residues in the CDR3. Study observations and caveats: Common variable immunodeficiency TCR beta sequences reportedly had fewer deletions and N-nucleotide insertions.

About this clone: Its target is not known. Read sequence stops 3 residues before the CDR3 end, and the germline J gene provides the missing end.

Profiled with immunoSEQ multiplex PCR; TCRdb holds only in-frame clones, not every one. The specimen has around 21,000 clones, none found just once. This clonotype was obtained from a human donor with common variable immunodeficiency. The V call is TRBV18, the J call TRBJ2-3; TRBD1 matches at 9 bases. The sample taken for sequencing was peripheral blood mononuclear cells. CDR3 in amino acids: CASSRDRVAEASTDTQYF. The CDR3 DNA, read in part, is TGTGCCAGCTCCCGGGACAGGGTGGCCGAAGCTAGCACAGATACG. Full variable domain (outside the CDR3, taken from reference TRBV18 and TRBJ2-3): NAGVMQNPRHLVRRRGQEARLRCSPMKGHSHVYWYRQLPEEGLKFMVYLQKENIIDESGMPKERFSAEFPKEGPSILRIQQVVRGDSAAYFCASSRDRVAEASTDTQYFGPGTRLTVL.